This T cell receptor beta chain emerged from a study of T cell repertoires in ileal Crohn's disease. Surgical specimens yielded lamina propria lymphocytes, which were density-gradient separated and then sorted. Eligibility required adulthood, ileal or ileocolonic Crohn's disease and indicated ileocolonic resection. The method was immunoSEQ multiplex PCR; TCRdb's version includes in-frame clones alone and lacks a portion of them. The sample has 5,500 to 7,500 clones; approximately 88% are singletons. A word on this clone: Antigen unknown.

The study, taken as a whole, reports: Clonality above 26.8% at surgery always came with endoscopic recurrence. Clonal expansions were more frequent in active smokers than non-smokers at surgery.

The CDR3 has 10 residues. This clonotype originated in an adult with Crohn's disease. Some clones in this sample may be carry-over from other donors' samples. This chain links TRBV21-1 with TRBJ2-1; the table's D gene call, TRBD2, was not cross checked with the DNA. TRBV21-1 is a recognized pseudogene. Sequenced sample: CD4+ T cells from ileum. The CDR3 here is CASSGSEQFF. In DNA form, the CDR3 reads TGTGCCAGCAGCGGGAGTGAGCAGTTCTTC.